In its sample, the clone carrying this TCR beta chain was seen a few times. What it binds is unknown. The data were obtained in a study of human T cells and chemical hapten exposure. Study context: An area of 2 cm by approximately 2 cm on upper inner arm skin received 2% DPC for sensitization. Study results and limitations: The donor cohort had alopecia, so its immune response may not match that of healthy people. Controls formed significantly fewer large CDR3 similarity clusters than expanded TCRs did.

The time point was: pre-sensitization, week 0. This sample's treatment: therapeutic diphenylcyclopropenone sensitization with weekly scalp DPC. Sequencing started from total RNA isolated from unfractionated whole blood. Germline CDR1 reads SGHRS; CDR2 reads YFSETQ. The CDR3 extends over 15 amino acids. Deletions cut 0 bases from V and 5 bases from J, with 15 bases between. TCRdb independently ran MiXCR on the RACE reads; one entry per CDR3 protein. Here the sample spans tens of thousands of distinct CDR3 sequences, about 12% being singletons. The TCR sequence derives from a middle-aged woman with alopecia areata. Some clones in this sample may be carry-over from other donors' samples. The rearrangement uses TRBV5-1 and TRBJ2-7, with D possibly matching TRBD2 (6 bases). This specimen was whole blood, taken in connection with sensitization to the hapten diphenylcyclopropenone (DPC). The CDR3 DNA is TGCGCCAGCAGCTTGGGCGGGGTCACGATCGACGAGCAGTACTTC. Translation gives CASSLGGVTIDEQYF.